Below are 23 T cell receptor beta chains sequenced from a single sample in a study of beta chain features in type 1 diabetes (dated by TCRdb to the late 2010s). Libraries were built with the immunoSEQ multiplex PCR assay. All of the isolated RNA was reverse transcribed with the High Capacity cDNA Reverse Transcription Kit, so expressed TCRB transcripts were sequenced. TCRdb retrieved this table from immuneACCESS and kept in-frame rearrangements only. Not all clones are present; in checked studies, unresolved V genes account for under half, and no reason is known for the remainder. The sample yields some 220,000 clones; 9.5% to 13% were counted once. The leading ten clones occupy over 1% of the sample. Source material: central memory CD4+ T cells from blood. The source of these receptors is a young man in good health.

This clone was observed a handful of times. V usage is TRBV7-2 and J usage is TRBJ2-3, with D possibly matching TRBD2 (6 bases). The germline gives CDR1 SGHTA, CDR2 FQGNSA. This CDR3 is 16 amino acids long. The V end was cut by 5 bases, the J end by 7 bases, with 22 bases between. CDR3 amino acids: CASSPRDSGRTNTQYF. The DNA of the CDR3 is TGTGCCAGCAGCCCTCGGGACTCTGGTAGGACCAATACGCAGTATTTT. Full variable domain (outside the CDR3, taken from reference TRBV7-2 and TRBJ2-3): GAGVSQSPSNKVTEKGKDVELRCDPISGHTALYWYRQSLGQGLEFLIYFQGNSAPDKSGLPSDRFSAERTGGSVSTLTIQRTQQEDSAVYLCASSPRDSGRTNTQYFGPGTRLTVL.

This clone was counted at least ten times. This sequence joins TRBV7-2 and TRBJ2-1; tentatively, D is TRBD2 (6 bases). Germline CDR1 and CDR2: SGHTA and FQGNSA. With 8 bases removed from V and 10 bases from J, the gap between germline ends came to 18 bases. The CDR3 has 13 residues. DNA for the CDR3: TGTGCCAGCCGTTCTAGCGCGAGATGGGAGCAGTTCTTC. Translated, it gives CASRSSARWEQFF.

This clone came up a few times. V is TRBV16 and J is TRBJ1-1; D remains ambiguous. V lost 0 bases and J lost 7, with 12 bases in between. The CDR3 is 14 amino acids. Germline assignment: CDR1 KGHSY and CDR2 FQNENV. Here the CDR3 DNA reads TGTGCCAGCAGCCAATCGATAGGGAGGGATGAAGCTTTCTTT. Residues: CASSQSIGRDEAFF.

V gene TRBV7-2 combines with J gene TRBJ2-1; unclear D gene. Germline-derived CDR1 and CDR2 are SGHTA and FQGNSA. The V end lost 3 bases, the J end lost 6 bases, and 12 bases lay between the germline ends. The CDR3 is 14 amino acids. The CDR3 sequence: CASSFTSGPNEQFF. For the CDR3, the DNA is TGTGCCAGCAGCTTCACGTCCGGTCCCAATGAGCAGTTCTTC.

The chain carries TRBV9 and TRBJ2-7, with TRBD2 matching over 9 bases. The CDR3 spans 15 residues. V lost 0 bases, J lost 4 bases, and 5 bases stayed unmatched. Germline assignment: CDR1 SGDLS and CDR2 YYNGEE. CDR3 sequence: CASSVGLAEYYEQYF. CDR3 DNA: TGTGCCAGCAGCGTAGGACTAGCGGAATATTACGAGCAGTACTTC. The full variable domain, rest sourced from reference TRBV9 and TRBJ2-7, is DSGVTQTPKHLITATGQRVTLRCSPRSGDLSVYWYQQSLDQGLQFLIQYYNGEERAKGNILERFSAQQFPDLHSELNLSSLELGDSALYFCASSVGLAEYYEQYFGPGTRLTVT.

DNA for the CDR3: TGTGCCAGCGGCCGGGACTTGGAAGAGACCCAGTACTTC. It specifies CASGRDLEETQYF. The chain is built from TRBV2 and TRBJ2-5, with a possible D match to TRBD2 (6 bases). Germline V gives CDR1 SNHLY, CDR2 FYNNEI. The CDR3 sequence is 13 residues long. Trimming took 8 bases from V and 3 from J, leaving 13 bases between them.

This clone was seen a few times. The chain employs TRBV9 and TRBJ2-3, with TRBD2 matching over 14 bases. This CDR3 region has 15 residues. Losses at the gene ends were 4 bases for V and 5 bases for J; bases not matched to a gene: 3. Germline CDR1 and CDR2: SGDLS and YYNGEE. This CDR3 reads CASSTGTSGRDTQYF. CDR3 bases: TGTGCCAGCAGCACCGGGACTAGCGGGAGAGATACGCAGTATTTT.

This clone was picked up a small number of times. The V call is TRBV5-6, the J call TRBJ2-1; no clear D. Germline CDR1 reads SGHDT; CDR2 reads YYEEEE. This CDR3 comprises 13 residues. V gave up 1 base and J gave up 7 bases, with 9 bases separating them. CDR3 amino acids: CASSLLAGNEQFF. The CDR3 region has the DNA TGTGCCAGCAGCTTGCTGGCTGGGAATGAGCAGTTCTTC.

This chain joins TRBV27 and TRBJ2-3; TRBD2 is a possible D gene (6 bases). Germline V CDR1 and CDR2: MNHEY, SMNVEV (reference sequence). The CDR3 length is 15 residues. V was cut by 3 bases and J by 6 bases, with 16 bases left in between. The CDR3 region is CASSFSVRGIDTQYF. The CDR3 DNA reads as TGTGCCAGCAGTTTTAGTGTTCGCGGGATTGATACGCAGTATTTT.

V usage is TRBV23-1 and J usage is TRBJ2-1, with TRBD2 matching over 13 bases. TRBV23-1 is an open reading frame, and its role is uncertain. The length of the CDR3 is 14 residues. V gave up 0 bases and J gave up 13 bases; unmatched junction bases: 3. CDR3 sequence: CASSQSRTSGGQFF. CDR3 in DNA: TGCGCCAGCAGTCAATCGAGGACTAGCGGGGGCCAGTTCTTC.

This clone was seen repeatedly, ten times or more. The chain joins TRBV30 to TRBJ2-1; the match to TRBD1 covers 9 bases. This CDR3 is built from 13 residues. Germline V gives CDR1 GTSNPN, CDR2 SVGIG (reference sequence). The J segment lost 10 bases and the V segment lost 3 bases, leaving 7 bases of the junction unmatched. The DNA of the CDR3 is TGTGCCTGGAGCGCGGGACAGGGAGTCGAGCAGTTCTTC. It yields the protein CAWSAGQGVEQFF.

This clone was detected ten times or more. Compared with germline, one end of the junction differs, possibly owing to a read error. The chain has TRBV7-9 and TRBJ2-7; D possibly uses TRBD1 or TRBD2 (5 bases each). CDR3 size: 11 residues. Germline values: CDR1 SEHNR, CDR2 FQNEAQ (reference sequence). In DNA form, the CDR3 reads TGTGCCAGCAGCTCCTACGGGACGTATTCCTTC. Protein sequence: CASSSYGTYSF.

The rearrangement uses TRBV5-1 and TRBJ2-7, with 7 bases fitting TRBD1. V lost 5 bases, J lost 3 bases, and 8 bases stayed unmatched. CDR3 length equals 14 residues. The germline gives CDR1 SGHRS, CDR2 YFSETQ. The CDR3 reads CASSPQGQSYEQYF. CDR3 in DNA: TGCGCCAGCAGTCCCCAGGGACAGAGCTACGAGCAGTACTTC.

This sequence joins TRBV18 and TRBJ2-1, with TRBD2 matching over 11 bases. Germline CDR1 is KGHSH and CDR2 is LQKENI. The CDR3 consists of 16 residues. J was trimmed by 4 bases and V by 1 base; bases with no gene match: 3. The CDR3 loop reads CASSPRGTSGYNEQFF. CDR3 bases: TGTGCCAGCTCACCACGGGGGACTAGCGGTTACAATGAGCAGTTCTTC.

This rearrangement joins TRBV5-1 to TRBJ2-3; D is possibly TRBD2 (7 bases). Per the germline V gene, CDR1 is SGHRS and CDR2 is YFSETQ. The CDR3 is 14 amino acids. Trimming left V 0 bases short and J 6 bases short, with 11 bases between. The CDR3 protein is CASSLAGGGDTQYF. In nucleotides, the CDR3 is TGCGCCAGCAGCTTGGCGGGCGGGGGCGATACGCAGTATTTT.

This clone was detected ten times or more. This sample includes further DNA sequences coding for the same CDR3. The V call is TRBV18, the J call TRBJ2-1; TRBD2 agrees at 12 bases. CDR1 is KGHSH, CDR2 LQKENI, per germline. The CDR3 length is 15 residues. Trimming at V came to 6 bases and at J to 4 bases, leaving 4 bases not matched to a gene. This CDR3 is CASSPGTSGYNEQFF. CDR3 nucleotides: TGTGCCAGCTCCCCCGGGACTAGCGGGTACAATGAGCAGTTCTTC.

V is TRBV28 and J is TRBJ2-3; weak D call: TRBD2 (5 bases). The CDR3 totals 14 residues. Trimming shortened V by 6 bases and J by 8 bases, and 18 bases separated the two germline ends. Germline V gene sequence: CDR1 MDHEN, CDR2 SYDVKM. The CDR3 nucleotides are TGTGCCAGCAGGATACTAGGACGGGGTGGTACGCAGTATTTT. Translation gives CASRILGRGGTQYF. Together with reference TRBV28 and TRBJ2-3, the CDR3 gives the full variable domain: DVKVTQSSRYLVKRTGEKVFLECVQDMDHENMFWYRQDPGLGLRLIYFSYDVKMKEKGDIPEGYSVSREKKERFSLILESASTNQTSMYLCASRILGRGGTQYFGPGTRLTVL.

This clone was observed a handful of times. This rearrangement joins TRBV30 to TRBJ1-3, with unresolved D. CDR3 length: 12 amino acids. Germline loops: CDR1 GTSNPN, CDR2 SVGIG (reference sequence). The V gene lost 3 bases and the J gene lost 3 bases, with 6 bases spanning the gap. This chain's CDR3 is CAWRGRGNTIYF. The CDR3, as DNA: TGTGCCTGGAGGGGCCGTGGAAACACCATATATTTT.

The table lists this clone with many counts. V gene TRBV7-2 combines with J gene TRBJ2-1, with D unclear. Trimming removed 3 bases from V and 9 bases from J, with 9 bases in between. The CDR3 runs 12 residues. The germline V gene encodes CDR1 SGHTA and CDR2 FQGNSA. The CDR3: CASSFYGGEQFF. For the CDR3, the DNA is TGTGCCAGCAGCTTTTACGGCGGTGAGCAGTTCTTC.

The chain joins TRBV28 to TRBJ1-1; D call uncertain. The CDR3 sequence is 15 residues long. Germline assignment: CDR1 MDHEN and CDR2 SYDVKM. V lost 2 bases and J lost 2, with 12 bases in between. DNA for the CDR3: TGTGCCAGCAGTTTAATCGATTTCGGTAACACTGAAGCTTTCTTT. Its protein is CASSLIDFGNTEAFF. Based on the CDR3 plus reference TRBV28 and TRBJ1-1, the full variable domain is DVKVTQSSRYLVKRTGEKVFLECVQDMDHENMFWYRQDPGLGLRLIYFSYDVKMKEKGDIPEGYSVSREKKERFSLILESASTNQTSMYLCASSLIDFGNTEAFFGQGTRLTVV.

This clone was seen only a few times. This chain links TRBV2 with TRBJ2-3, with D perhaps TRBD1 or TRBD2 (6 bases each). Per the germline V gene, CDR1 is SNHLY and CDR2 is FYNNEI. V was pared by 4 bases and J by 4 bases, with 12 bases between. This CDR3 region has 14 residues. DNA of the CDR3: TGTGCCAGCAGTGCCGGGAGACAGGCAGATACGCAGTATTTT. Translated: CASSAGRQADTQYF.

This sequence joins TRBV5-4 and TRBJ2-7, with 13 bases lining up with TRBD2. Germline-derived CDR1 and CDR2 are SGHNT and YYREEE (reference sequence). The trim removed 4 bases at V and 6 bases at J, leaving 10 bases unmatched. The CDR3 length is 16 residues. CDR3 sequence: CASSQDWTSGRVEQYF. Here the CDR3 DNA reads TGTGCCAGCAGCCAAGATTGGACTAGCGGGAGAGTCGAGCAGTACTTC.

This clone was recorded at least ten times. This rearrangement joins TRBV6-5 to TRBJ2-7; D possibly corresponds to TRBD2 (5 bases). The CDR3 is 14 amino acids. Trimming removed 6 bases from V and 0 bases from J, with 12 bases in between. Germline-derived CDR1 and CDR2 are MNHEY and SVGAGI. The CDR3 region has the DNA TGTGCCAGCAGGTGGCTTGAGGGCTCCTACGAGCAGTACTTC. This codes for CASRWLEGSYEQYF.